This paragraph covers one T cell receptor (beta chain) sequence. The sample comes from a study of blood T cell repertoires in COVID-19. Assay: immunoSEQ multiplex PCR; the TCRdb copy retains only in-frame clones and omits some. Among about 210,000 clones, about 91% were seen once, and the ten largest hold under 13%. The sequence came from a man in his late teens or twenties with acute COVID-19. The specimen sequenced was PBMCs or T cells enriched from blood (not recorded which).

The CDR3 sequence: CATSGTGVSAVTDTQYF. In nucleotides, the CDR3 is TGTGCCACCTCCGGGACAGGGGTCTCCGCCGTTACAGATACGCAGTATTTT. The gene calls are TRBV24-1 and TRBJ2-3; 10 nucleotides align to TRBD1. Trimming at V came to 9 bases and at J to 3 bases, leaving 14 bases not matched to a gene. CDR3 length: 17 residues. Germline lookup yields CDR1 KGHDR and CDR2 SFDVKD.